This entry concerns a single T cell receptor (beta chain). This entry belongs to a study of control samples from healthy donors and cancer patients. Generated by immunoSEQ multiplex PCR, the TCRdb table keeps only in-frame clones and is missing some. The table has about 180,000 clones, more than 80% seen once. The clonotype originates from a man aged 25-40 years in good health. The specimen was blood.

The CDR3 is CASSITWQPQHF. DNA for the CDR3: TGTGCCAGTAGTATTACCTGGCAGCCCCAGCATTTT. The gene calls are TRBV19 and TRBJ1-5; D is uncertain. CDR1 is LNHDA and CDR2 is SQIVND in the germline V gene (reference sequence). The CDR3 sequence is 12 residues long. V gave up 3 bases and J gave up 7 bases, with 7 bases separating them. The full variable domain, its missing parts supplied by reference TRBV19 and TRBJ1-5, is DGGITQSPKYLFRKEGQNVTLSCEQNLNHDAMYWYRQDPGQGLRLIYYSQIVNDFQKGDIAEGYSVSREKKESFPLTVTSAQKNPTAFYLCASSITWQPQHFGDGTRLSIL.